What follows is one TCR beta chain and its context. The sample comes from a study of blood T cell repertoires in COVID-19. About the study: Specimens from acute and convalescent COVID-19 originated in the United States, Italy and Spain. Sample material is recorded as cDNA or gDNA derived from T cells, B-cell-depleted T cells, or PBMCs.

In the source study's methods: By means of reference gene primer amplification, nucleated cell counts were estimated. Sequencing was performed with immunoSEQ multiplex PCR; in TCRdb, only in-frame clones are kept and a portion is missing. V and J calls and clone size are given by that table; D and trimming were obtained from the DNA. The sample lists some 180,000 clones, 85% to 90% occurring once. This CDR3 has 14 amino acids. V was pared by 5 bases and J by 5 bases, with 5 bases of the junction left unmatched. Per the germline V gene, CDR1 is SGHAT and CDR2 is FQNNGV. The source of this sequence is a man between 65 and 85 years old with active or convalescent COVID-19. The sample consisted of peripheral blood. This chain uses TRBV11-2 with TRBJ1-4; 7 bases align to TRBD1. The CDR3 spells CASSRRGPNEKLFF. CDR3 DNA: TGTGCCAGCAGCCGGAGGGGGCCAAATGAAAAACTGTTTTTT. Together with reference TRBV11-2 and TRBJ1-4, the CDR3 gives the full variable domain: EAGVAQSPRYKIIEKRQSVAFWCNPISGHATLYWYQQILGQGPKLLIQFQNNGVVDDSQLPKDRFSAERLKGVDSTLKIQPAKLEDSAVYLCASSRRGPNEKLFFGSGTQLSVL.